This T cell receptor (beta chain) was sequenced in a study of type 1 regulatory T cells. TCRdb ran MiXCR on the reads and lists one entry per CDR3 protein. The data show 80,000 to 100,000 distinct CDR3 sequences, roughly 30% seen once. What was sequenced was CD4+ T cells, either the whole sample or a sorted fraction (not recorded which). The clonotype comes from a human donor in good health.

CDR3 DNA: TGTGCCAGCAGTTTGGGTGTCATGAACACTGAAGCTTTCTTT. Translating gives CASSLGVMNTEAFF. The chain employs TRBV12-3 or TRBV12-4 and TRBJ1-1; no clear D gene. With 3 bases removed from V and 0 bases from J, the gap between germline ends came to 8 bases. The CDR3 consists of 14 residues.